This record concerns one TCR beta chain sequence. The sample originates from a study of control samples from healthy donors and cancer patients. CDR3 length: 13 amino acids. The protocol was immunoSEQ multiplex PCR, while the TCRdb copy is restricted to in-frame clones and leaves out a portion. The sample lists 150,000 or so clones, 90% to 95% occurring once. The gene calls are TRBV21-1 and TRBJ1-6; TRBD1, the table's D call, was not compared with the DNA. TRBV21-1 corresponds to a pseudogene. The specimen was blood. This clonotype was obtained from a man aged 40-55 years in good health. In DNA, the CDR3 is TGTGCCAGGACGGACAGAGATAATTCACCCCTCCACTTT. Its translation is CARTDRDNSPLHF.